This entry lists 10 T cell receptor beta chains sequenced from one sample in a study of blood T cells in healthy people across ages. Using a J-beta primer mix together with a sample-barcoded 5' primer, a second PCR was run for roughly 7 to 11 cycles. Via MiXCR, TCRdb re-called the 5' RACE reads, giving one row per CDR3 protein. The sample has around 970,000 distinct CDR3 sequences; roughly 51% are singletons. The sequencing sample was made of blood. Receptors originate from a woman aged 55-69 years in good health.

Only a few counts were recorded for this clonotype. The rearrangement links TRBV7-3 to TRBJ2-1; TRBD2 matches at 8 bases. V gave up 3 bases and J gave up 6 bases; unmatched junction bases: 7. Germline V CDR1 and CDR2: SGHTA, FQGTGA. There are 15 residues in the CDR3. The CDR3 region has the DNA TGTGCCAGCAGCTTCCTACAGCGGGAGCGCAATGAGCAGTTCTTC. Its translation is CASSFLQRERNEQFF.

The chain recombines TRBV18 with TRBJ2-2; no reliable D call. CDR1 and CDR2 from the germline V gene are KGHSH and LQKENI. This CDR3 comprises 14 residues. V was trimmed by 1 base and J by 3 bases, leaving 6 bases between them. The CDR3 region is CASSPLRHTGELFF. The DNA for the CDR3 is TGTGCCAGCTCACCACTGCGGCACACCGGGGAGCTGTTTTTT.

This clonotype was counted only a few times. The V call is TRBV4-2, the J call TRBJ2-3, with D unclear. The CDR3 runs to 15 residues. The ends were cut back, 2 bases at V and 2 bases at J, with 11 bases in the middle. The germline V gene encodes CDR1 LGHNA and CDR2 YNFKEQ. The CDR3 nucleotides read TGTGCCAGCAGCCAATCCGCATACTCCACAGATACGCAGTATTTT. This translates into CASSQSAYSTDTQYF.

The chain recombines TRBV20-1 with TRBJ1-5; no definite D call. V was cut by 3 bases and J by 7 bases, with 10 bases left in between. Per the germline V gene, CDR1 is DFQATT and CDR2 is SNEGSKA (reference sequence). CDR3 size: 12 residues. This CDR3 is CSARPSGQPQHF. As DNA, the CDR3 is TGCAGTGCTAGGCCCAGCGGACAGCCCCAGCATTTT.

The J gene is TRBJ1-5, the V gene TRBV7-9; no firm D call. Germline V gene data show CDR1 as SEHNR and CDR2 as FQNEAQ (reference sequence). Trimming removed 2 bases at V and 5 bases at J, with 7 bases between. The CDR3 has 13 residues. The CDR3 reads CASSLNGYQPQHF. The CDR3 DNA is TGTGCCAGCAGCTTAAATGGGTATCAGCCCCAGCATTTT.

The V gene is TRBV30, the J gene TRBJ2-7, with D possibly matching TRBD1 (5 bases). This CDR3 is 12 amino acids long. Trimming took 3 bases from V and 3 from J, leaving 9 bases between them. Per the germline V gene, CDR1 is GTSNPN and CDR2 is SVGIG (reference sequence). CDR3 amino acids: CAWRRQFYEQYF. The CDR3 nucleotides are TGTGCCTGGAGGCGACAGTTCTACGAGCAGTACTTC.

This chain links TRBV6-1 with TRBJ2-3; D may be TRBD2 (5 bases). The V end lost 2 bases, the J end lost 4 bases, and 10 bases lay between the germline ends. This CDR3 spans 14 amino acids. CDR1 and CDR2 from the germline V gene are MNHNS and SASEGT. CDR3 in amino acids: CASSEREWSDTQYF. DNA for the CDR3: TGTGCCAGCAGTGAACGGGAATGGTCAGATACGCAGTATTTT.

The DNA for the CDR3 is TGCAGCGTTTCGCCTGACAGGTTCGAGCAGTACTTC. Translation: CSVSPDRFEQYF. The chain employs TRBV29-1 and TRBJ2-4; D might be TRBD1 (6 bases). The end of the DNA aligns better with TRBJ2-7, so the J call may be wrong. CDR1 and CDR2 from the germline V gene are SQVTM and ANQGSEA. CDR3 length equals 12 residues.

The chain couples TRBV5-5 to TRBJ1-2; tentative D call: TRBD1 (6 bases). The V and J ends lost 0 bases and 0 bases respectively, with 12 bases between them. The CDR3 contains 16 residues. Germline CDR1 reads SGHKS; CDR2 reads YYEKEE (reference sequence). CDR3 in amino acids: CASSLGPGATNYGYTF. The CDR3 DNA reads TGTGCCAGCAGCTTGGGCCCAGGGGCCACTAACTATGGCTACACCTTC. Filled out from reference TRBV5-5 and TRBJ1-2, the complete variable domain reads DAGVTQSPTHLIKTRGQQVTLRCSPISGHKSVSWYQQVLGQGPQFIFQYYEKEERGRGNFPDRFSARQFPNYSSELNVNALLLGDSALYLCASSLGPGATNYGYTFGSGTRLTVV.

A few counts support this clonotype. The rearrangement joins TRBV12-3 or TRBV12-4 to TRBJ1-5, with D maybe TRBD1 (5 bases). The CDR3 totals 14 residues. With 5 bases removed from V and 3 bases from J, the gap between germline ends came to 11 bases. The CDR3 spells CASSPDGANQPQHF. Here the CDR3 DNA reads TGTGCCAGCAGTCCGGACGGGGCCAATCAGCCCCAGCATTTT.